One sample yielded the 8 T cell receptor beta chains listed below, sequenced in a study of CD8+ T cells in alopecia areata. Treatment reported: oral pan-JAK inhibitor, 5-10 mg twice daily. RNA, once extracted, was reverse transcribed into cDNA for use as the sequencing template. TCRdb's table, derived via immunoSEQ multiplex PCR, lists solely in-frame clones and lacks some. This table has roughly 180,000 clones, about 55% appearing once. Sequenced here: CD8+ T cells sorted from blood, sampled at week 24, from a patient treated with tofacitinib. All receptors derive from a human donor with alopecia areata.

The rearrangement joins TRBV29-1 to TRBJ1-2; the match to TRBD1 covers 11 bases. The CDR3 runs 15 residues. Looked up from germline, CDR1 is SQVTM and CDR2 is ANQGSEA. V was clipped by 2 bases and J by 8 bases; unmatched bases: 10. This CDR3 reads CSVESPGQGARGYTF. The CDR3 nucleotides read TGCAGCGTTGAATCTCCAGGACAGGGGGCGAGGGGCTACACCTTC.

In this sample, this clone turned up a few times. This rearrangement joins TRBV29-1 to TRBJ1-1, with a possible D match to TRBD1 (5 bases). V was pared by 6 bases and J by 1 base, with 18 bases between. Per germline, CDR1 SQVTM and CDR2 ANQGSEA. This CDR3 is 15 amino acids long. The CDR3 nucleotides are TGCAGCGTGGCTGGGGGTGGTACGGGGAACACTGAAGCTTTCTTT. Translated, it gives CSVAGGGTGNTEAFF.

The V and J genes are TRBV9 and TRBJ2-3; D might be TRBD1 (5 bases). Germline values: CDR1 SGDLS, CDR2 YYNGEE. The CDR3 consists of 15 residues. The V gene lost 3 bases and the J gene lost 4 bases, with 15 bases spanning the gap. The CDR3 here is CASSAYSRDSDTQYF. For the CDR3, the DNA is TGTGCCAGCAGCGCCTATAGCAGGGATTCAGATACGCAGTATTTT.

This chain connects TRBV19 to TRBJ1-5, with TRBD1 as a possible D gene (5 bases). The CDR3 contains 15 residues. The V end lost 6 bases, the J end lost 4 bases, and 16 bases lay between the germline ends. Germline loops: CDR1 LNHDA, CDR2 SQIVND (reference sequence). Here the CDR3 reads CASRSASEGNQPQHF. Here the CDR3 DNA reads TGTGCCAGTAGGTCCGCGTCCGAGGGGAATCAGCCCCAGCATTTT.

The rearrangement uses TRBV2 and TRBJ2-5; D may be TRBD1 (6 bases). The V end lost 8 bases, the J end lost 3 bases, and 13 bases lay between the germline ends. Per germline, CDR1 SNHLY and CDR2 FYNNEI. The CDR3 has 13 residues. CDR3 DNA sequence: TGTGCCAGCGGTCTTTGGACAGAAGAGACCCAGTACTTC. This translates into CASGLWTEETQYF.

V is TRBV29-1 and J is TRBJ1-2, with a tentative D call TRBD1 (5 bases). The germline gives CDR1 SQVTM, CDR2 ANQGSEA. V was clipped by 1 base and J by 3 bases, with 9 bases between them. The CDR3 contains 13 residues. The CDR3 bases are TGCAGCGTTGAAGCCGGGACTCACTATGGCTACACCTTC. Translation gives CSVEAGTHYGYTF.

The chain combines TRBV29-1 with TRBJ2-2, with D perhaps matching TRBD1 (6 bases). Germline assignment: CDR1 SQVTM and CDR2 ANQGSEA. The CDR3 extends over 12 amino acids. Between the trimmed V and J ends, which lost 5 bases and 4 bases, there was a span of 8 bases. The CDR3 nucleotides are TGCAGCGTTACAGGGCCCACCGGGGAGCTGTTTTTT. Translation gives CSVTGPTGELFF.

This sequence joins TRBV15 and TRBJ2-1; possibly TRBD2 for D (6 bases). The CDR3 is 15 amino acids. V shed 4 bases and J shed 7 bases, with 17 bases lying between them. The germline CDR1 and CDR2 sequences are LNHNV and YYDKDF (reference sequence). This CDR3 reads CATSTPGTVGNEQFF. The CDR3 DNA reads TGTGCCACCAGCACCCCCGGGACTGTGGGGAATGAGCAGTTCTTC.